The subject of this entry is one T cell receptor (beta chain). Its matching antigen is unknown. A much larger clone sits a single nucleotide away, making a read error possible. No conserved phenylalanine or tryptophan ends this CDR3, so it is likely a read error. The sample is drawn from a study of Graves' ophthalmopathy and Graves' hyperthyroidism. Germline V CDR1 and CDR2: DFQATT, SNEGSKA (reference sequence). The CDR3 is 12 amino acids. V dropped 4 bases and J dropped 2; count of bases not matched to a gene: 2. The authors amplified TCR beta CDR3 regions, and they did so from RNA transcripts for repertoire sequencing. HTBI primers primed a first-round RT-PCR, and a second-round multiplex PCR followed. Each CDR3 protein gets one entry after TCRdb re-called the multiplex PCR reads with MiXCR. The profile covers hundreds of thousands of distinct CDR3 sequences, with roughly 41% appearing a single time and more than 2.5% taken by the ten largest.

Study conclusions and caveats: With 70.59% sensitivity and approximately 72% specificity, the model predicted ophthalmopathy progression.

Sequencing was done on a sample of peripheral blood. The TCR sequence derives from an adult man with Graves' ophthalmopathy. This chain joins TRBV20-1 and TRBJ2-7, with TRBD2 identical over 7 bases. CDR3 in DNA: TGCAGTGCTACCGGACTAGCCTACGAGCAGTACCTC. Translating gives CSATGLAYEQYL.